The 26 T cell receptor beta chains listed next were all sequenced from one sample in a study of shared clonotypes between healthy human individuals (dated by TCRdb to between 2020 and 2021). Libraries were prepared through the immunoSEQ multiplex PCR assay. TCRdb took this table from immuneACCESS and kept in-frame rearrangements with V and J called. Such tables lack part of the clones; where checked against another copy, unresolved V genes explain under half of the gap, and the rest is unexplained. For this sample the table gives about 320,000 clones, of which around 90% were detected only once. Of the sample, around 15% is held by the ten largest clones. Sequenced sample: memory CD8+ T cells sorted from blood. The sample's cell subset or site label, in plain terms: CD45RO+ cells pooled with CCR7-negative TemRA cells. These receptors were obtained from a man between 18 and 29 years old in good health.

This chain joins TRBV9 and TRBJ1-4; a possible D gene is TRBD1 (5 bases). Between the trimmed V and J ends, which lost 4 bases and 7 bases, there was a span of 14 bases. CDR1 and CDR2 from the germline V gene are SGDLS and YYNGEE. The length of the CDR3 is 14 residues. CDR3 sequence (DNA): TGTGCCAGCAGCAACCGACAGAAGGGTGAAAAACTGTTTTTT. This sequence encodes CASSNRQKGEKLFF.

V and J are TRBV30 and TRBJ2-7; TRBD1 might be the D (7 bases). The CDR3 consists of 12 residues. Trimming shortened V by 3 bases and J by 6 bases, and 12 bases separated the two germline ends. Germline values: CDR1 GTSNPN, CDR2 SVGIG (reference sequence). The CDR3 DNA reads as TGTGCCTGGAGCCCAGGGGGGCGCGAGCAGTACTTC. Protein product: CAWSPGGREQYF.

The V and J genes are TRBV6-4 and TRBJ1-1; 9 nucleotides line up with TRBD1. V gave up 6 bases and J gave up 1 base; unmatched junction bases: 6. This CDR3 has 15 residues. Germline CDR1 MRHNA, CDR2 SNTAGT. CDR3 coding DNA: TGTGCCAGCAGAGGGACAGGGAAAGGGAACACTGAAGCTTTCTTT. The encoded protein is CASRGTGKGNTEAFF.

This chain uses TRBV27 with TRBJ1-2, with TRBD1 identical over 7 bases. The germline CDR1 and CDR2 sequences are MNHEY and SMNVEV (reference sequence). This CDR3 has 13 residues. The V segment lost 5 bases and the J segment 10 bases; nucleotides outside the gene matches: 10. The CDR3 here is CASSTLDTGVYTF. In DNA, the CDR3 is TGTGCCAGCAGTACCTTAGATACAGGGGTCTACACCTTC.

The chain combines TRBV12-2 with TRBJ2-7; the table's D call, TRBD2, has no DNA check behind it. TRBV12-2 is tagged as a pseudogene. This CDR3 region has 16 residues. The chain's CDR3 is CASRCLQRGLPYEQYF. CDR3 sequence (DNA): TGTGCAAGTCGCTGTTTGCAAAGGGGACTTCCCTACGAGCAGTACTTC.

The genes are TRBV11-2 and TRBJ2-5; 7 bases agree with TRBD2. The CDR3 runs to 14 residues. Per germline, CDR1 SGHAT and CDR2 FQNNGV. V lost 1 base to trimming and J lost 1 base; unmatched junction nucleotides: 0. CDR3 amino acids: CASSLGGGQETQYF. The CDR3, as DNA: TGTGCCAGCAGCTTAGGCGGGGGCCAAGAGACCCAGTACTTC.

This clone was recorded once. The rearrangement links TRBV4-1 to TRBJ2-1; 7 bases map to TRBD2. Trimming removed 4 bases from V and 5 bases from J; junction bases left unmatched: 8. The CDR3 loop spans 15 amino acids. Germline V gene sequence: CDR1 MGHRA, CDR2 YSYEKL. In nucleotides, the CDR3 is TGCGCCAGCAGCCCCCGGGCTAGCGGTGACAATGAGCAGTTCTTC. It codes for CASSPRASGDNEQFF.

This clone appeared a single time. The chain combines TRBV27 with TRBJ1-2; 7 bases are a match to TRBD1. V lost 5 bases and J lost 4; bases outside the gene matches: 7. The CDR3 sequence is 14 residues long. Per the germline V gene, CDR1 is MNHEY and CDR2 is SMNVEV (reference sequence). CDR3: CASSPLTGIYGYTF. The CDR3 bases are TGTGCCAGCAGTCCCCTGACAGGGATCTATGGCTACACCTTC.

CDR3 bases: TGTGCCAGCAGTTCGGGACTAAGGGAGCAGTACTTC. It codes for CASSSGLREQYF. This chain connects TRBV27 to TRBJ2-7; 7 bases are shared with TRBD2. CDR3 length: 12 residues. CDR1 and CDR2 from the germline V gene are MNHEY and SMNVEV (reference sequence). V trimming: 4 bases; J trimming: 7 bases; junction bases outside the gene matches: 4.

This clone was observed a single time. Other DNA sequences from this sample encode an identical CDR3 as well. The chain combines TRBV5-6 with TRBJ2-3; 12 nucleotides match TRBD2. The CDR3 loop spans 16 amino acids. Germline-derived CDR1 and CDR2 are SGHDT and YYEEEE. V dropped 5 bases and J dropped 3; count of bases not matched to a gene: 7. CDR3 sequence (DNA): TGTGCCAGCAGTTTAGAACTAGCGGGAGGTACAGATACGCAGTATTTT. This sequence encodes CASSLELAGGTDTQYF.

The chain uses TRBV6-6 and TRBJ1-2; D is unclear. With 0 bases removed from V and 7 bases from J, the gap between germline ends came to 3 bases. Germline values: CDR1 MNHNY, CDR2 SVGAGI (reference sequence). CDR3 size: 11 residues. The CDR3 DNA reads TGTGCCAGCAGTTACTCGAGTGGCTACACCTTC. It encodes CASSYSSGYTF.

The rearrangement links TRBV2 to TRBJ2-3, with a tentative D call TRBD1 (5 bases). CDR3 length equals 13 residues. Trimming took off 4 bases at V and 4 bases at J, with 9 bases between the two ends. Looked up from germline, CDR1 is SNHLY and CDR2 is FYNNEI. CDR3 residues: CASSGGLPDTQYF. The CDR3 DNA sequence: TGTGCCAGCAGTGGGGGCCTGCCAGATACGCAGTATTTT.

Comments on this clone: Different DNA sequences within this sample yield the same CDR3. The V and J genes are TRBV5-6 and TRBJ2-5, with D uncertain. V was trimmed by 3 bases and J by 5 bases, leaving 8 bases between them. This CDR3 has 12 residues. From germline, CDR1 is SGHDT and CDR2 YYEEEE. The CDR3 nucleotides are TGTGCCAGCAGCTGGAGCGTGGAGACCCAGTACTTC. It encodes CASSWSVETQYF.

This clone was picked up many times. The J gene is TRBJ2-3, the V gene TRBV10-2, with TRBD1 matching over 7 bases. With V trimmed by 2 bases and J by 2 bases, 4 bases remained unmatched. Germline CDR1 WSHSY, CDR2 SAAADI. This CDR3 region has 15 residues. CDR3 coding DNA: TGCGCCAGCAGTGAGGCCGACAGGGCCACAGATACGCAGTATTTT. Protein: CASSEADRATDTQYF.

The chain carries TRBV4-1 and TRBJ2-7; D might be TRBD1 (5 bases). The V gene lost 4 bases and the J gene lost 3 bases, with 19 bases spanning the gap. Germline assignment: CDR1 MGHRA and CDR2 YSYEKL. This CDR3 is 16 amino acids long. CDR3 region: CASSRSHDSWDYEQYF. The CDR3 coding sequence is TGCGCCAGCAGCCGGTCACACGACAGTTGGGACTACGAGCAGTACTTC.

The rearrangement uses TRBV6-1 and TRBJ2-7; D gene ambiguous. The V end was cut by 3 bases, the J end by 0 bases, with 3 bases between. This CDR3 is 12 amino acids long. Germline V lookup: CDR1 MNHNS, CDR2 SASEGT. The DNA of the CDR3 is TGTGCCAGCAGTGACTTCTCCTACGAGCAGTACTTC. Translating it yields CASSDFSYEQYF.

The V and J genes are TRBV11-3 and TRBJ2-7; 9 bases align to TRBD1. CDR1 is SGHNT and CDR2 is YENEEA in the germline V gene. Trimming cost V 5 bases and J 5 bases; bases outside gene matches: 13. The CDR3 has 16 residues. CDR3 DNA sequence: TGTGCCAGCAGCGGAGGGAAAGCGGGACAGGGACACGAGCAGTACTTC. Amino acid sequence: CASSGGKAGQGHEQYF.

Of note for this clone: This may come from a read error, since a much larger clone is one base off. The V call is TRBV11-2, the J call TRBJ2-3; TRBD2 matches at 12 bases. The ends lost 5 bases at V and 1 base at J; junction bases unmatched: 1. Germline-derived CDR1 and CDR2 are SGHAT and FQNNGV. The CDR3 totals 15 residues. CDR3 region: CASSRLAGGTDTQYF. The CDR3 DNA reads TGTGCCAGCAGCAGACTAGCGGGGGGCACAGATACGCAGTATTTT.

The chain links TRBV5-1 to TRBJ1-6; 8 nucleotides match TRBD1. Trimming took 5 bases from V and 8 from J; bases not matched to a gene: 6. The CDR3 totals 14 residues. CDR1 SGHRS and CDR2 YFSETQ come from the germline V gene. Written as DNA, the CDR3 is TGCGCCAGCAGTTGGGGGACAGGTTATTCACCCCTCCACTTT. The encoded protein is CASSWGTGYSPLHF.

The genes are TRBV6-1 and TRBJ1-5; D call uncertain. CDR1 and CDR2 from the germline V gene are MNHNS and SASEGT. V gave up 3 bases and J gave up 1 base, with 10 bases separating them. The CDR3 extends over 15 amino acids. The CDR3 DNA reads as TGTGCCAGCAGTGAGCTATACGGCAGCAATCAGCCCCAGCATTTT. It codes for CASSELYGSNQPQHF.

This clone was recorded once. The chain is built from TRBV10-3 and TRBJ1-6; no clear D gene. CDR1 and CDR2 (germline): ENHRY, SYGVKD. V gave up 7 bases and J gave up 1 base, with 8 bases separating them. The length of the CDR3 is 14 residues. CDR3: CAINGGSYNSPLHF. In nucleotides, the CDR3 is TGTGCCATCAACGGCGGGTCCTATAATTCACCCCTCCACTTT.

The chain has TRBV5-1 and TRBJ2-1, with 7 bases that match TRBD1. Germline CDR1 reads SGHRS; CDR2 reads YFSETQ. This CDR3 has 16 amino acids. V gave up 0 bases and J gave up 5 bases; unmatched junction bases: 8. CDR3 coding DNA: TGCGCCAGCAGCTTGGATCCGACAGGGAACAACAATGAGCAGTTCTTC. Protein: CASSLDPTGNNNEQFF. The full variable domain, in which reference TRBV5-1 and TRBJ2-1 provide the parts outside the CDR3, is KAGVTQTPRYLIKTRGQQVTLSCSPISGHRSVSWYQQTPGQGLQFLFEYFSETQRNKGNFPGRFSGRQFSNSRSEMNVSTLELGDSALYLCASSLDPTGNNNEQFFGPGTRLTVL.

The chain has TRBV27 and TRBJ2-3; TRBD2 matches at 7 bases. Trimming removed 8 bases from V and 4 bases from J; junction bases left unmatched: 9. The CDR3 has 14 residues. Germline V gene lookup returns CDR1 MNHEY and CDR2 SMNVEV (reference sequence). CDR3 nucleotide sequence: TGTGCCAGCGGGTTAGGACTAGAGGCAGATACGCAGTATTTT. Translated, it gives CASGLGLEADTQYF.

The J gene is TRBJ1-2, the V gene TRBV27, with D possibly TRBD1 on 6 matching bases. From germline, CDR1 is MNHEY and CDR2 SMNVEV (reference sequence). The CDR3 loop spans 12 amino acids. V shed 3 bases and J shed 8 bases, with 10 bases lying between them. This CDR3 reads CASSFPQGGYTF. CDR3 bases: TGTGCCAGCAGTTTCCCCCAGGGGGGCTACACCTTC.

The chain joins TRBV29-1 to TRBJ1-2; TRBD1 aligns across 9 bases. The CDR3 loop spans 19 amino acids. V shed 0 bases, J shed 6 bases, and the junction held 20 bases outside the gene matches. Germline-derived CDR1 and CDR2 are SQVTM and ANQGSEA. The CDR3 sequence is CSVEDWAGDWDREEDGYTF. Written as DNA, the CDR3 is TGCAGCGTTGAAGATTGGGCGGGGGACTGGGACAGGGAAGAGGATGGCTACACCTTC.

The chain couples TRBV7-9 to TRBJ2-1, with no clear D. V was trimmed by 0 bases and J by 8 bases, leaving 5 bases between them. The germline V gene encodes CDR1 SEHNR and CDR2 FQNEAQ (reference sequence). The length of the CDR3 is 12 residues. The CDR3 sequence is CASSLAMDEQFF. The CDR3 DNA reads TGTGCCAGCAGCTTAGCCATGGATGAGCAGTTCTTC.